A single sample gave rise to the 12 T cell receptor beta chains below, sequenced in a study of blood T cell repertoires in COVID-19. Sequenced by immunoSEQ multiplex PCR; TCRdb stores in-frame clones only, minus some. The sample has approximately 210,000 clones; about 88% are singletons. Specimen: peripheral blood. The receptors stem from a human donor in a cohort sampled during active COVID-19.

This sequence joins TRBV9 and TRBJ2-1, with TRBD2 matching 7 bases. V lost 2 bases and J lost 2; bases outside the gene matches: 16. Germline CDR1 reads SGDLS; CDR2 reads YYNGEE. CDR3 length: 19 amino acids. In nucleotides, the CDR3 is TGTGCCAGCAGCGTGGTCCAAGGGGCAGCGGGAAACCCCTACAATGAGCAGTTCTTC. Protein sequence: CASSVVQGAAGNPYNEQFF. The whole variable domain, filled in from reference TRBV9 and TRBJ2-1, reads DSGVTQTPKHLITATGQRVTLRCSPRSGDLSVYWYQQSLDQGLQFLIQYYNGEERAKGNILERFSAQQFPDLHSELNLSSLELGDSALYFCASSVVQGAAGNPYNEQFFGPGTRLTVL.

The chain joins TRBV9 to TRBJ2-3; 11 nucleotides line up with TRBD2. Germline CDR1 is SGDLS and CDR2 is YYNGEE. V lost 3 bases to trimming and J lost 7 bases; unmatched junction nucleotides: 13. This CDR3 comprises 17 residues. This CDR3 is CASSAGTSGGAANTQYF. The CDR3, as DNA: TGTGCCAGCAGCGCGGGGACTAGCGGTGGGGCAGCTAATACGCAGTATTTT.

The CDR3 is CASRIGGTINTGELFF. Written as DNA, the CDR3 is TGTGCCAGTAGGATCGGGGGGACTATTAACACCGGGGAGCTGTTTTTT. The chain combines TRBV19 with TRBJ2-2; 7 bases map to TRBD2. Germline V gene data show CDR1 as LNHDA and CDR2 as SQIVND (reference sequence). This CDR3 has 16 residues. The junction had 9 bases not matched to a gene; V was cut back by 6 bases and J by 2 bases.

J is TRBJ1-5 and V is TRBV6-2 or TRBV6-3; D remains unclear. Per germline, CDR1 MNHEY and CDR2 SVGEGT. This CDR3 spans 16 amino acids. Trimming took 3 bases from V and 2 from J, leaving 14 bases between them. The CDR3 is CASSYGSWGGNQPQHF. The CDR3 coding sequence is TGTGCCAGCAGTTATGGTAGTTGGGGAGGCAATCAGCCCCAGCATTTT.

The chain's CDR3 is CASSFGGSSYEQYF. In nucleotides, the CDR3 is TGTGCCAGCAGCTTTGGGGGGAGCTCCTACGAGCAGTACTTC. This sequence joins TRBV7-6 and TRBJ2-7, with D maybe TRBD2 (6 bases). CDR3 length equals 14 residues. Per germline, CDR1 SGHVS and CDR2 FNYEAQ. Trimming removed 3 bases from V and 0 bases from J, with 9 bases in between.

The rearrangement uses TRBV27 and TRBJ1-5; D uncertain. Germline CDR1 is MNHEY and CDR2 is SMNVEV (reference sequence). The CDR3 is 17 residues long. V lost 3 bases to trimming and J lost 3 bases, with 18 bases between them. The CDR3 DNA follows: TGTGCCAGCAGTTTGTCCCCCGCTAGCAGAATCAATCAGCCCCAGCATTTT. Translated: CASSLSPASRINQPQHF.

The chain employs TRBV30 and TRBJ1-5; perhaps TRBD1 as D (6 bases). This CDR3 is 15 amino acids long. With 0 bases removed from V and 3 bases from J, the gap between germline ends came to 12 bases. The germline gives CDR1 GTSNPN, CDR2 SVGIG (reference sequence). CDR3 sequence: CAWSVPGTNNQPQHF. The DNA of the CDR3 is TGTGCCTGGAGTGTACCAGGGACAAACAATCAGCCCCAGCATTTT.

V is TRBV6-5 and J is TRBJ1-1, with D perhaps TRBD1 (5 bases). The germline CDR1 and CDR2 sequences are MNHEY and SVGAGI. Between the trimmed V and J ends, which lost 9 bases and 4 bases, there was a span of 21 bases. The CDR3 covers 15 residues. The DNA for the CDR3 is TGTGCCAGGAAGACGGGGGTGGGGGGAGGCACTGAAGCTTTCTTT. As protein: CARKTGVGGGTEAFF.

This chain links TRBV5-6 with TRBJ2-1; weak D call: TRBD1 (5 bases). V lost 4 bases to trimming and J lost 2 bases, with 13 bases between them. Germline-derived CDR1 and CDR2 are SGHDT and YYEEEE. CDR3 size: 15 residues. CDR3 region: CASSQDTPTYNEQFF. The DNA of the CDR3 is TGTGCCAGCAGCCAGGACACCCCCACCTACAATGAGCAGTTCTTC.

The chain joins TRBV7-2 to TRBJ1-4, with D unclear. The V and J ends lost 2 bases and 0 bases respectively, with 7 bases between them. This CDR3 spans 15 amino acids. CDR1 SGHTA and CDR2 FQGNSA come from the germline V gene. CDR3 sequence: CASSLLTATNEKLFF. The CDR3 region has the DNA TGTGCCAGCAGCTTACTGACTGCAACTAATGAAAAACTGTTTTTT.

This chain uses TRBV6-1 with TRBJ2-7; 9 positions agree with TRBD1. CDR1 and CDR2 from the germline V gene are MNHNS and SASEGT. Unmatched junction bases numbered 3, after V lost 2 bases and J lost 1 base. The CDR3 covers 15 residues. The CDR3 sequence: CASSEPGQGSYEQYF. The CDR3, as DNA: TGTGCCAGCAGTGAACCGGGACAGGGTTCCTACGAGCAGTACTTC.

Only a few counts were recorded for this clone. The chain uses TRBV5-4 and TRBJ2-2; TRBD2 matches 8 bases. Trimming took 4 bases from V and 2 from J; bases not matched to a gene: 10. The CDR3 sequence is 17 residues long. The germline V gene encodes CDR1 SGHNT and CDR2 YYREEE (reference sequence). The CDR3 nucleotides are TGTGCCAGCAGCCGTTCGGGAGGGCCAGTTAACACCGGGGAGCTGTTTTTT. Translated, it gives CASSRSGGPVNTGELFF.